These 14 T cell receptor beta chains came from one sample sequenced in a study of CD8+ T cells in alopecia areata. The sequencing template was cDNA reverse transcribed from extracted RNA. The assay was immunoSEQ multiplex PCR, and TCRdb's table has in-frame clones only and misses some. The sample includes some 150,000 clones, more than 85% seen only once; the top ten take under 15%. The treatment: oral pan-JAK inhibitor, 5-10 mg twice daily. The sequences come from CD8+ T cells sorted from blood, collected at week 4, from a patient treated with tofacitinib. These receptors came from a human donor with alopecia areata.

The V gene is TRBV9, the J gene TRBJ1-1; D ambiguous. CDR3 length: 15 residues. CDR1 is SGDLS, CDR2 YYNGEE, per germline. V was pared by 3 bases and J by 1 base, with 13 bases between. Written as DNA, the CDR3 is TGTGCCAGCAGCGCCAGCCTCATTTCGAACACTGAAGCTTTCTTT. It yields the protein CASSASLISNTEAFF.

The rearrangement uses TRBV4-1 and TRBJ2-3; tentative D call: TRBD1 (7 bases). Germline CDR1 is MGHRA and CDR2 is YSYEKL. V was cut by 3 bases and J by 3 bases, with 22 bases left in between. CDR3 length: 18 residues. The CDR3: CASSHPSDGGQRTDTQYF. DNA for the CDR3: TGCGCCAGCAGCCACCCATCAGACGGGGGACAGCGAACAGATACGCAGTATTTT.

The rearrangement links TRBV10-3 to TRBJ1-1, with 10 bases matching TRBD1. V lost 10 bases and J lost 3; bases outside the gene matches: 11. The CDR3 spans 15 residues. CDR1 is ENHRY, CDR2 SYGVKD, per germline. The CDR3 DNA reads as TGTGCCAGCAGAAGACAGGGGGCCGGCTACACTGAAGCTTTCTTT. Translating gives CASRRQGAGYTEAFF.

This clone has a handful of counts. The chain links TRBV10-3 to TRBJ2-7; 8 bases match TRBD1. CDR3 size: 16 residues. Germline CDR1 is ENHRY and CDR2 is SYGVKD. The ends lost 3 bases at V and 2 bases at J; junction bases unmatched: 9. CDR3 amino acids: CAISDPDRDRTYEQYF. The CDR3 coding sequence is TGTGCCATCAGTGACCCTGACCGGGACAGGACCTACGAGCAGTACTTC.

The rearrangement uses TRBV25-1 and TRBJ2-7, with TRBD1 identical over 8 bases. Germline values: CDR1 MGHDK, CDR2 SYGVNS. With V trimmed by 7 bases and J by 2 bases, 1 base remained unmatched. The CDR3 spans 12 residues. The CDR3 is CASMGQAYEQYF. The CDR3, as DNA: TGTGCCAGCATGGGACAGGCCTACGAGCAGTACTTC.

CDR3 in amino acids: CASSLGGNYGYTF. Here the CDR3 DNA reads TGTGCCAGCAGCTTAGGGGGAAACTATGGCTACACCTTC. The chain joins TRBV7-9 to TRBJ1-2; D not resolved. Trimming left V 1 base short and J 2 bases short, with 5 bases between. CDR1 and CDR2 from the germline V gene are SEHNR and FQNEAQ (reference sequence). The CDR3 is made up of 13 amino acids.

The rearrangement links TRBV7-9 to TRBJ2-2; D is perhaps TRBD1 (6 bases). V lost 4 bases and J 2 bases, leaving 11 bases between the germline ends. Germline V gene lookup returns CDR1 SEHNR and CDR2 FQNEAQ (reference sequence). This CDR3 spans 15 amino acids. The CDR3 DNA reads as TGTGCCAGCAGCTCCGGGACACTAAACACCGGGGAGCTGTTTTTT. Translating it yields CASSSGTLNTGELFF.

The chain uses TRBV7-9 and TRBJ2-7; D could derive from TRBD1 or TRBD2 (5 bases each). Trimming pared 6 bases from V and 5 bases from J, leaving 17 bases between. Germline V gene sequence: CDR1 SEHNR, CDR2 FQNEAQ (reference sequence). The CDR3 runs to 14 residues. CDR3 in amino acids: CASRRARDGDEQYF. Written as DNA, the CDR3 is TGTGCCAGCAGACGAGCCCGGGACGGAGACGAGCAGTACTTC. Using reference TRBV7-9 and TRBJ2-7 for the parts outside the CDR3, the full variable domain is DTGVSQNPRHKITKRGQNVTFRCDPISEHNRLYWYRQTLGQGPEFLTYFQNEAQLEKSRLLSDRFSAERPKGSFSTLEIQRTEQGDSAMYLCASRRARDGDEQYFGPGTRLTVT.

In this sample, this clone turned up once. The V gene is TRBV19, the J gene TRBJ2-5; D ambiguous. The CDR3 loop spans 13 amino acids. The V end lost 5 bases, the J end lost 2 bases, and 9 bases lay between the germline ends. Per germline, CDR1 LNHDA and CDR2 SQIVND (reference sequence). As DNA, the CDR3 is TGTGCCAGTAGTCCGGCAGCTCAAGAGACCCAGTACTTC. Translation gives CASSPAAQETQYF.

The J gene is TRBJ1-1, the V gene TRBV7-9, with D maybe TRBD1 (5 bases). The germline V and J ends were trimmed by 3 bases and 3 bases, with 11 bases remaining between them. Per germline, CDR1 SEHNR and CDR2 FQNEAQ (reference sequence). The CDR3 loop spans 14 amino acids. CDR3 protein: CASSLGDSDTEAFF. As DNA, the CDR3 is TGTGCCAGCAGCTTGGGAGACAGCGACACTGAAGCTTTCTTT.

The chain combines TRBV29-1 with TRBJ2-6; TRBD1 might be the D (5 bases). Trimming removed 1 base from V and 11 bases from J, with 18 bases in between. CDR3 size: 15 residues. The germline V gene encodes CDR1 SQVTM and CDR2 ANQGSEA. The CDR3 region is CSVEAVAGLVDVLTF. Written as DNA, the CDR3 is TGCAGCGTTGAAGCGGTGGCAGGGCTGGTCGACGTCCTGACTTTC.

The chain joins TRBV9 to TRBJ1-4; no clear D. Germline V gene sequence: CDR1 SGDLS, CDR2 YYNGEE. Between the trimmed V and J ends, which lost 4 bases and 1 base, there was a span of 5 bases. This CDR3 region has 13 residues. The CDR3 sequence: CASSPRTNEKLFF. The CDR3 coding sequence is TGTGCCAGCAGCCCGAGAACTAATGAAAAACTGTTTTTT.

This clone was picked up a small number of times. The chain has TRBV27 and TRBJ2-5; 8 bases line up with TRBD2. The J call may be mistaken, given a closer DNA end match to TRBJ2-7. The CDR3 runs to 13 residues. The germline gives CDR1 MNHEY, CDR2 SMNVEV (reference sequence). CDR3 nucleotide sequence: TGTGCCAGCACCTCCGGGGGGGAGTACGAGCAGTACTTC. This codes for CASTSGGEYEQYF.

The genes are TRBV29-1 and TRBJ1-2; D gene uncertain. CDR1 is SQVTM, CDR2 ANQGSEA, per germline. V was pared by 4 bases and J by 0 bases, with 3 bases between. CDR3 length equals 11 residues. As DNA, the CDR3 is TGCAGCGTTGCCGCTAACTATGGCTACACCTTC. Translation gives CSVAANYGYTF.